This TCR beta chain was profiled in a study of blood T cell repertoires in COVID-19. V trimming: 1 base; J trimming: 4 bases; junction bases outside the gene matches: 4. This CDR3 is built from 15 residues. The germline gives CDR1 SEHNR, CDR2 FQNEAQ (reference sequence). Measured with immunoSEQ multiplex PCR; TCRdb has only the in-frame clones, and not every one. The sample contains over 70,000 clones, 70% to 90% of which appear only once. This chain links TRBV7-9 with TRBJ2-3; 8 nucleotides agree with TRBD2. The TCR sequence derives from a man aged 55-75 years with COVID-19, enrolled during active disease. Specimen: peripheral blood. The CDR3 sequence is CASSLGPAGADTQYF. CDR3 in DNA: TGTGCCAGCAGCTTAGGACCAGCGGGGGCAGATACGCAGTATTTT.